The subject of this entry is one T cell receptor beta chain. CDR3 length: 15 amino acids. Germline V gives CDR1 SGHTA, CDR2 FQGNSA. Trimming removed 2 bases from V and 6 bases from J; junction bases left unmatched: 3. In the authors' workflow: Amplification of reference gene primers was used by the study to estimate nucleated cell counts. The data were produced by immunoSEQ multiplex PCR, yet TCRdb's version contains in-frame clones alone and is incomplete. That table gives V, J and clone size, and the DNA gave D and trimming. In the table there are under 250,000 clones, approximately 90% of which are singletons. The record originates from a study of blood T cell repertoires in COVID-19. The wider study: Samples representing acute and convalescent COVID-19 were sourced from the United States, Italy and Spain. From T cells, B-cell-depleted T cells, or PBMCs came the material, which was cDNA or gDNA.

The sample was peripheral blood. The J gene is TRBJ2-1, the V gene TRBV7-2, with TRBD2 matching over 11 bases. The sequence was obtained from a woman in her thirties or forties with acute or convalescent COVID-19. The CDR3 sequence is CASSLIAGGRNEQFF. As DNA, the CDR3 is TGTGCCAGCAGCTTAATAGCGGGGGGGCGCAATGAGCAGTTCTTC.